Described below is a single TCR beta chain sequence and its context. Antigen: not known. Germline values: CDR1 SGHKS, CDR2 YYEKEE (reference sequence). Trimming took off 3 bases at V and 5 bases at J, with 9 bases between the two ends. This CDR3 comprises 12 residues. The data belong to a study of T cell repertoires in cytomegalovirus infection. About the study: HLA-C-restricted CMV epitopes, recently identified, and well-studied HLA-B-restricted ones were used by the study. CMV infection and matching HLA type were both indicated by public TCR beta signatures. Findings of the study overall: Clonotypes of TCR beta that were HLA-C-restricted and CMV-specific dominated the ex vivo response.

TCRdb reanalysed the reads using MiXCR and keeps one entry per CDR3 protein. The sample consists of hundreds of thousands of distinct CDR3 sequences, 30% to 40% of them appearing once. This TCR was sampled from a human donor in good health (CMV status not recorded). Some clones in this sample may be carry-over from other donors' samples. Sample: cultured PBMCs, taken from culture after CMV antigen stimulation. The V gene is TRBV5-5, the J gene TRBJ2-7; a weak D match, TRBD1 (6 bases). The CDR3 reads CASSYTGNEQYF. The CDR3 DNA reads TGTGCCAGCAGCTACACAGGGAACGAGCAGTACTTC.